This TCR beta chain originates from a study of blood T cell repertoires in COVID-19. Study in general: T cells, B-cell-depleted T cells, or PBMCs supplied cDNA or gDNA.

Germline V gene sequence: CDR1 SEHNR, CDR2 FQNEAQ (reference sequence). The CDR3 is 13 residues long. V was pared by 0 bases and J by 6 bases, with 2 bases of the junction left unmatched. Some clones are missing from TCRdb's copy, which holds only in-frame ones; the method was immunoSEQ multiplex PCR. This sample has around 250,000 clones, with 70% to 90% found just once. The chain couples TRBV7-9 to TRBJ2-7, with 7 bases matching TRBD1. Sample: PBMCs or T cells enriched from blood (not recorded which). The TCR comes from a woman between 45 and 65 years old who had recovered from COVID-19. The CDR3 DNA reads as TGTGCCAGCAGCTTAGCGCCAGGGGGCGAGCAGTACTTC. As protein: CASSLAPGGEQYF.